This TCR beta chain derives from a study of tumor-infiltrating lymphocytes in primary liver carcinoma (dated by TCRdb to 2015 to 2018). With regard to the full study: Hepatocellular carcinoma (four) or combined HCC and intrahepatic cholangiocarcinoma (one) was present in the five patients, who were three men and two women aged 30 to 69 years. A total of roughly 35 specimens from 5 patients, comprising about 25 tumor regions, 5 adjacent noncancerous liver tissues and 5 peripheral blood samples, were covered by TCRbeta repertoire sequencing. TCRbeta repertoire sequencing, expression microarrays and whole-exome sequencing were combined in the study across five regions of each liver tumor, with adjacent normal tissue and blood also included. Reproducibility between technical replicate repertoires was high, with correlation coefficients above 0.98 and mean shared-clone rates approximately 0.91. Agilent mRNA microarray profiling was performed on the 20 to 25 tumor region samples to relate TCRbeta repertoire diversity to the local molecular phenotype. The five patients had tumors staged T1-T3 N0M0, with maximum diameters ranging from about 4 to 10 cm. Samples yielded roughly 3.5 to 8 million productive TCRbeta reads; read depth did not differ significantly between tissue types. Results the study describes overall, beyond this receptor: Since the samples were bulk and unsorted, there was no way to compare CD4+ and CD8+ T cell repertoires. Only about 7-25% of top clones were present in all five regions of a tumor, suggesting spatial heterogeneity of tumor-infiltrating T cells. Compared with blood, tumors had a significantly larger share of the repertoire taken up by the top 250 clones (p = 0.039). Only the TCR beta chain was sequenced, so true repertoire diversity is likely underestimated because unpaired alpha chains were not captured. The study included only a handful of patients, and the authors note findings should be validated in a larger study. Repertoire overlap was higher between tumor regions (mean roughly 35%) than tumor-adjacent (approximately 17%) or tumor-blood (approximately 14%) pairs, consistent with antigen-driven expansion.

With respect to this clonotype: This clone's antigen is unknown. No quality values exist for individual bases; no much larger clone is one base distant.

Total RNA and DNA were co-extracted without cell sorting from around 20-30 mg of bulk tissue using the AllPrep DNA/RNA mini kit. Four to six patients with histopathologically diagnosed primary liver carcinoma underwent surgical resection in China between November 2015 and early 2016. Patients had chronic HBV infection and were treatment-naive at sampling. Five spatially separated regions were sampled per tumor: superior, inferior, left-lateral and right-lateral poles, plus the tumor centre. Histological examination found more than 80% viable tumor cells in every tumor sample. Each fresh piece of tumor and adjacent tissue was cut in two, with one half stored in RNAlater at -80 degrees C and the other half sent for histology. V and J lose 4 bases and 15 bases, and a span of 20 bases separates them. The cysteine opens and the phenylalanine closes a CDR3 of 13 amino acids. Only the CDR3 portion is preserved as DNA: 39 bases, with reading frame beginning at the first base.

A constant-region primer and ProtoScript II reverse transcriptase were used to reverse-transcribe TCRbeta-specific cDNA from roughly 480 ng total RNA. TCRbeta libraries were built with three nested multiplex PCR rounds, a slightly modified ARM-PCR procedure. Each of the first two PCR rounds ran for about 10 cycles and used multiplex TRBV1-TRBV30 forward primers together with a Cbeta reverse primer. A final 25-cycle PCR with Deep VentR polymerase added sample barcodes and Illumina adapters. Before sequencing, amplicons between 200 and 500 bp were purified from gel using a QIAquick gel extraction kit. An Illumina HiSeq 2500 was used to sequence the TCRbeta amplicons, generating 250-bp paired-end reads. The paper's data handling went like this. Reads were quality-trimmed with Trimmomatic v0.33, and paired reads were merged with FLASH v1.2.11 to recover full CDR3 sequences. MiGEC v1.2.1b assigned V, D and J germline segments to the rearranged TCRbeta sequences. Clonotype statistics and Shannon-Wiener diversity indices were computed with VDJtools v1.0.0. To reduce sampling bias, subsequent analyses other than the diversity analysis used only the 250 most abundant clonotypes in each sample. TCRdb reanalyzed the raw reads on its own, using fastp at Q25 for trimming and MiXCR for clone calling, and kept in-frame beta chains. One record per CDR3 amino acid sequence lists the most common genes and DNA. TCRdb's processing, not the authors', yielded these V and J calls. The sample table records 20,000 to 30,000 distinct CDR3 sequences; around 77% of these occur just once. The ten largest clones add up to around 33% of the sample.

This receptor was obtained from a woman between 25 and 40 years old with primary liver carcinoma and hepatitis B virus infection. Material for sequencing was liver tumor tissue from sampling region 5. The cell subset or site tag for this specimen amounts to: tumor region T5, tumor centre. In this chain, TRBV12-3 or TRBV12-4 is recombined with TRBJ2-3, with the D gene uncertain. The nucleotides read TGTGCCAGCAGTTATCAGTATACAGATACGCGCTATTTT. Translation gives CASSYQYTDTRYF.